This T cell receptor beta chain was documented in a study of vaccination and CD4 T cells after COVID-19. Turning to the study itself: For post-vaccine samples, collection took place a median roughly 72 days after dose two, ranging from 14 to 241. Stimulation used overlapping spike peptides from SARS-CoV-2, HCoV-NL63, HCoV-OC43 and HCoV-229E.

A note on this clonotype: Antigen unknown.

An Oncomine TCR Beta short-read assay was used to sequence the DNA from cultured CD4+ T cells. Using the QIAamp micro DNA kit, genomic DNA was extracted from the CD4+ T cells that had been cultured. TCRdb redid the calling of the PCR reads with MiXCR, one entry per CDR3 protein. The table includes approximately 25,000 distinct CDR3 sequences, 45% to 50% detected once. Documented treatment: approximately nine-day PBMC culture with coronavirus spike peptide pools or control peptides (ViraFEST assay). CDR1 and CDR2 from the germline V gene are SNHLY and FYNNEI. The V and J ends lost 5 bases and 0 bases respectively, with 13 bases between them. This CDR3 has 15 amino acids.

What was sequenced was CD4+ T cells from blood, cultured in vitro. The sequence was obtained from a human donor who had recovered from COVID-19. The chain links TRBV2 to TRBJ1-1, with D unclear. For the CDR3, the DNA is TGTGCCAGCAGTTCCCCGAGGGCGATGAACACTGAAGCTTTCTTT. Protein sequence: CASSSPRAMNTEAFF. Variable domain in full (rest from reference TRBV2 and TRBJ1-1): EPEVTQTPSHQVTQMGQEVILRCVPISNHLYFYWYRQILGQKVEFLVSFYNNEISEKSEIFDDQFSVERPDGSNFTLKIRSTKLEDSAMYFCASSSPRAMNTEAFFGQGTRLTVV.